Listed below are T cell receptor beta chains from one sample, sequenced in a study of tumor and adjacent non-tumor tissue in lung cancer. TCRdb fed the multiplex PCR reads into MiXCR, producing one record per CDR3 protein. The data contain over 100,000 distinct CDR3 sequences, roughly 80% of them singletons. The sequenced material came from lung tumor tissue. Receptor source: a woman in her sixties with non-small cell lung cancer. Each CDR3 is given with its conserved first and last residue. Each record gives: V gene, J gene, CDR3 protein.

V: TRBV20-1; J: TRBJ1-1; CDR3: CSVYSDRKLGAFF
V: TRBV11-1; J: TRBJ1-1; CDR3: CASSRHRNTETFF
V: TRBV20-1; J: TRBJ2-2; CDR3: CSSRSNTGKLYF
V: TRBV4-3; J: TRBJ2-5; CDR3: CDSSRHWDPQETQYF
V: TRBV11-2; J: TRBJ1-2; CDR3: CASSLGIEFNYGYIF
V: TRBV20-1; J: TRBJ2-2; CDR3: CNASAGGPGGELFF
V: TRBV5-5; J: TRBJ2-3; CDR3: CASSPSTSEGTTDTQYF
V: TRBV10-3; J: TRBJ1-1; CDR3: CAISTEDMGNTEAFF
V: TRBV18; J: TRBJ2-4; CDR3: CASSPPGKGAKNIQYF
V: TRBV7-9; J: TRBJ1-4; CDR3: CASSRGRANEKLFF
V: TRBV5-6; J: TRBJ1-2; CDR3: CASSLVRSGGSYGYTF
V: TRBV29-1; J: TRBJ2-7; CDR3: CSVVGGHYEQYF
V: TRBV11-3; J: TRBJ2-7; CDR3: CASSPVGRASYEQYF
V: TRBV2; J: TRBJ2-2; CDR3: CASRNQTGHPTGELFF
V: TRBV29-1; J: TRBJ1-4; CDR3: CSLEGPTDYERLLF
V: TRBV4-3; J: TRBJ2-3; CDR3: CTSSQDPAGGADRQYF
V: TRBV11-2; J: .; CDR3: CASSYHSNHPQYF
V: TRBV4-1; J: TRBJ2-5; CDR3: CASSQGMGHQETQHF
V: TRBV12-3/TRBV12-4; J: TRBJ2-5; CDR3: CASTSWNSGTQETQYF
V: TRBV5-5; J: TRBJ1-2; CDR3: CASSLAPGPGEGYGYTF
V: TRBV11-2; J: TRBJ2-7; CDR3: CASSFGTSGKYEQYF
V: TRBV11-2; J: TRBJ2-3; CDR3: CANRLIDTHYF
V: TRBV11-3; J: TRBJ2-3; CDR3: CASRKIQGCTQYF
V: TRBV6-1; J: TRBJ2-1; CDR3: CASSENGRVSNGQFF
V: TRBV11-1; J: TRBJ2-6; CDR3: CASSLTCGSSGGNVLTF
V: TRBV9; J: TRBJ2-7; CDR3: CASSAGTGNSYEQYF
V: TRBV6-5; J: TRBJ2-7; CDR3: CANSYRGGARYEQYF
V: TRBV4-3; J: TRBJ2-7; CDR3: CASNQSLTSGTPYEQYF
V: TRBV28; J: TRBJ2-4; CDR3: CASSLPDSRITKNIEYF
V: TRBV4-1; J: TRBJ1-2; CDR3: CASSQDDARAPVYGYTF
V: TRBV12-3/TRBV12-4; J: TRBJ1-5; CDR3: CASSLPRGGNQHQHF
V: TRBV6-1; J: TRBJ2-7; CDR3: CASPKEAGGEQYF
V: TRBV5-1; J: TRBJ2-7; CDR3: CASSLEVPGTYVQYF
V: TRBV7-2; J: TRBJ1-1; CDR3: CASSSDGQLLYTEAFF
V: TRBV5-1; J: TRBJ2-3; CDR3: CASSPPHTDTQYF
V: TRBV4-3; J: TRBJ2-1; CDR3: CTSSPHGTSGSNEQFF
V: TRBV10-3; J: TRBJ2-1; CDR3: CGIRFPGQGVYEQFF
V: TRBV11-2; J: TRBJ1-2; CDR3: CASSPRGNFYYGCTF
V: TRBV11-2; J: TRBJ2-7; CDR3: CASCLVPGRVQYF
V: TRBV10-3; J: TRBJ1-1; CDR3: CIISAEDRGYTEAFF
V: TRBV12-3/TRBV12-4; J: TRBJ2-5; CDR3: CAGSLDSLTAETQYF
V: TRBV4-1; J: TRBJ2-5; CDR3: CASSHDRAGGLPETHYF
V: TRBV29-1; J: TRBJ2-1; CDR3: CNIGNEEFF
V: TRBV29-1; J: TRBJ2-3; CDR3: CSDSKRDTQYF
V: TRBV6-5; J: TRBJ1-2; CDR3: CAGKGGDYGYTF
V: TRBV11-3; J: TRBJ2-1; CDR3: CASSGGTGEQFF
V: TRBV14; J: TRBJ1-1; CDR3: CASSQEKWVGNTEAFF
V: TRBV11-3; J: TRBJ2-2; CDR3: CVSKQGGTGELFF
V: TRBV11-2; J: TRBJ1-6; CDR3: CASSRQRQWHSPLHF